This T cell receptor (beta chain) was documented in a study of T-cell memory formation after mild COVID-19. Study findings and constraints: SARS-CoV-2 specificity was not confirmed for second-wave clones peaking on day 37. Those CD4+ clones that contracted were mainly in CM and EM (CD8+ ones in EMRA). Some responding clones appeared in pre-infection memory, suggesting cross-reactive memory joined. Later expanders leaned CD4+, whereas day 15 to 85 contracting clones were balanced CD4/CD8.

TCRdb ran MiXCR on the 5' RACE reads and lists one entry per CDR3 protein. The sample includes roughly 400,000 distinct CDR3 sequences, 15% to 20% of them seen just once. Of note for this clonotype: The antigen is unknown. Possible read error: a much larger clone is one base away.

Sequenced: PBMCs or a T cell subset sorted from them (not recorded which). The clonotype was recovered from a man aged 18 to 30 who had mild COVID-19 (a few samples of this study predate the infection). Cell type and time point are not known.

CDR3 coding DNA: TGTGACAGCAGCTTGGAGCGGGGGCTCAATGAGCAGTTCTTC. This translates into CDSSLERGLNEQFF. J is TRBJ2-1 and V is TRBV7-2, with 8 bases identical to TRBD2. The CDR3 spans 14 residues. Germline V CDR1 and CDR2: SGHTA, FQGNSA.